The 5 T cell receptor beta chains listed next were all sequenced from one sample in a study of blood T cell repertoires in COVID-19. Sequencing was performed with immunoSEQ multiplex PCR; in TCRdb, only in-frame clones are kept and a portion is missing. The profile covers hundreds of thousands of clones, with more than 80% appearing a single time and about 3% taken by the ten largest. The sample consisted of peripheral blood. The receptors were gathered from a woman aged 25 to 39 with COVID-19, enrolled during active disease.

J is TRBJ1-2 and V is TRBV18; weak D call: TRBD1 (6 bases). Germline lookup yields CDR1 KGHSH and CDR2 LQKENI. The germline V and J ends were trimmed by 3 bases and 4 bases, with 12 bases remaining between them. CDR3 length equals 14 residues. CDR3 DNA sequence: TGTGCCAGCTCACCTCTAGACAGGTCCTATGGCTACACCTTC. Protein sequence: CASSPLDRSYGYTF.

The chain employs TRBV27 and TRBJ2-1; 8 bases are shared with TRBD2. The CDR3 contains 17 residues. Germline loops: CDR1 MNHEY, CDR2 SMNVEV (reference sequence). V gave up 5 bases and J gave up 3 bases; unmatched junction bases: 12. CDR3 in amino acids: CASSPLASGGVYNEQFF. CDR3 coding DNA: TGTGCCAGCAGTCCCCTTGCGAGCGGGGGCGTCTACAATGAGCAGTTCTTC.

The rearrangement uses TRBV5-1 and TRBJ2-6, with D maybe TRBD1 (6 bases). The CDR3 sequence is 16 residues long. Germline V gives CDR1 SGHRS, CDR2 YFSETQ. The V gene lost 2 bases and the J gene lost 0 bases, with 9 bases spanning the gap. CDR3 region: CASSFYRDSGANVLTF. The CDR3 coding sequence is TGCGCCAGCAGCTTTTACAGGGACTCTGGGGCCAACGTCCTGACTTTC.

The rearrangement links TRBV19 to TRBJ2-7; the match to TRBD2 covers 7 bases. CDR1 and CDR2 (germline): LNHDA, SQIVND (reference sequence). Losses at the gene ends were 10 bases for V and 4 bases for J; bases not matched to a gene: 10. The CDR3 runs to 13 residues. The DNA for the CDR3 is TGTGCCACCGATTTTCGCGGGAGTTACGAGCAGTACGTC. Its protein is CATDFRGSYEQYV.

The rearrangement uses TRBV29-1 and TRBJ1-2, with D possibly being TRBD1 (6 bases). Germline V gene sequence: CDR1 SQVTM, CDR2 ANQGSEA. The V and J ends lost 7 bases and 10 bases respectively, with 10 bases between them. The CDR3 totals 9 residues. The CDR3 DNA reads TGCAGCGGGGGACATCCCTACACCTTC. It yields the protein CSGGHPYTF.